There are a few counts of the clone carrying this TCR beta chain. V dropped 4 bases and J dropped 5; count of bases not matched to a gene: 10. CDR3 length: 16 amino acids. After constant-region reverse-primer amplification, full-length variable regions underwent semi-nested PCR with Nested Universal Primer A. TCRdb re-analysed the 5' RACE reads in MiXCR, keeping a single row per CDR3 protein. There are under 35,000 distinct CDR3 sequences in the sample; about 24% occur only once, and approximately 4.3% lies in the top ten. Memory CD4+ T cells were sorted as CD4+CD45RO+CD25- cells. The V call is TRBV12-3 or TRBV12-4, the J call TRBJ2-1, with 8 bases identical to TRBD1. The sequencing sample was made of memory CD4+ T cells sorted from blood. Subset of the sample: memory CD4+ T cells, CD4+CD45RO+CD25-. This sequence originates from a female donor with breast cancer. CDR3 amino acids: CASSSRGHGADNEQFF. The CDR3 region has the DNA TGTGCCAGCAGTTCCAGGGGGCATGGTGCGGACAATGAGCAGTTCTTC.